The clone carrying this TCR beta chain was found a few times. What it recognizes is unknown. V lost 0 bases to trimming and J lost 10 bases, with 8 bases between them. The CDR3 consists of 11 residues. Germline CDR1 SQVTM, CDR2 ANQGSEA. Individual cDNA molecules received unique molecular identifiers. TCRdb called the 5' RACE reads again in MiXCR, with one record for every CDR3 protein. The repertoire has roughly 81,000 distinct CDR3 sequences, 9.5% to 13% of them found once; the top ten carry over 2%. This record comes from a study of early T cells in non-severe SARS-CoV-2 infection. On the study more broadly: From unsorted whole blood, bulk RNA was sequenced, and the chains remained unpaired.

The study, taken as a whole, reports: Private and CD4 specificities were missed by VDJdb matching, skewed to anti-spike CD8.

Sequenced sample: whole blood. J is TRBJ2-3 and V is TRBV29-1; D is possibly TRBD2 (5 bases). The receptor was derived from an adult who was a healthcare worker with PCR-confirmed SARS-CoV-2 infection or an uninfected control (not recorded which). Here the CDR3 reads CSVEEVEAQYF. CDR3 DNA sequence: TGCAGCGTTGAAGAGGTGGAGGCGCAGTATTTT.